This TCR beta chain came from a study of CD8 T cells in ankylosing spondylitis. General study results and limits: A subset of motif variants has previously been described in the synovial fluid and blood of reactive arthritis. Blood of patients with ankylosing spondylitis appeared to be characterized by a TCR beta motif of fewer than 10 highly homologous variants.

Of note for this clonotype: Its antigen is undetermined.

Construction of TCR beta libraries was performed using quantitative 5'-RACE with molecular barcodes. TCRdb independently ran MiXCR on the 5' RACE reads; one entry per CDR3 protein. This sample has around 130,000 distinct CDR3 sequences, with around 7% found just once. Specimen: blood, either unsorted or a sorted T cell fraction (not recorded which). The TCR sequence derives from a male donor with ankylosing spondylitis or in good health (not recorded which).

The CDR3, as DNA: TGTGCCAGCAGCCCGCCCTACCGGGACAACTCCTACGAGCAGTACTTC. Translated: CASSPPYRDNSYEQYF. The genes are TRBV7-9 and TRBJ2-7, with a tentative D call TRBD1 (6 bases). Germline CDR1 is SEHNR and CDR2 is FQNEAQ (reference sequence). With 5 bases removed from V and 0 bases from J, the gap between germline ends came to 17 bases. This CDR3 has 16 residues.